This TCR beta chain originates from a study of cytomegalovirus exposure and HLA in healthy donors. The study, taken as a whole, reports: With later analysis, a missense DCLRE1C variant became linked to TCR beta V- and J-gene trimming. Presence/absence analyses took donor sequencing depth as roughly uniform.

As for this clone: What it recognizes is unknown.

Between the trimmed V and J ends, which lost 2 bases and 5 bases, there was a span of 13 bases. This CDR3 has 14 amino acids. Germline assignment: CDR1 MDHEN and CDR2 SYDVKM. PCR amplification relied on 60 Vbeta primers (plus 13 Jbeta primers). TCRdb's table, derived via immunoSEQ multiplex PCR, lists solely in-frame clones and lacks some. The table shows around 120,000 clones, with about 86% occurring only once. This chain uses TRBV28 with TRBJ2-7, with D possibly matching TRBD1 (5 bases). The sample comprised PBMCs. The origin of this receptor is a man between 18 and 35 years old in good health and CMV-seronegative. DNA of the CDR3: TGTGCCAGCAGTTTAGATCAGGGCGCTGACGAGCAGTACTTC. It is translated as CASSLDQGADEQYF.